This entry concerns a single T cell receptor beta chain. Antigen: not known. These data belong to a study of shared clonotypes between healthy human individuals. Each sorted subset replicate got 200 ng genomic DNA, tens of thousands of genomes. Data came from immunoSEQ multiplex PCR; TCRdb stores just in-frame clones and leaves some out. There are roughly 1 million clones in the sample; 78% occur only once, and around 0.47% lies in the top ten. CD45RA+ naive and CD45RA-negative memory subsets were separated from CD4+ cells. Findings of the study overall: Larger richness was generally estimated for naive than memory subsets. Non-shared clonotypes showed lower generation probabilities than clonotypes common to all four donors.

This receptor was taken from a young man in good health. Some clones in this sample may be carry-over from other donors' samples. Sequenced material: memory CD4+ T cells from PBMCs. This sample's subset: CD45RA-negative fraction.

The CDR3 DNA sequence: TGTGCCAGCAGCTTGGGAGACTTTAACTACAATGAGCAGTTCTTC. Encoded protein: CASSLGDFNYNEQFF. The gene calls are TRBV5-4 and TRBJ2-1, with unresolved D. Germline CDR1 SGHNT, CDR2 YYREEE (reference sequence). The CDR3 length is 15 residues. V lost 0 bases, J lost 3 bases, and 10 bases lay in between.